This TCR beta chain was obtained from a study of T cell changes during pregnancy in multiple sclerosis. V was shortened by 3 bases and J by 6 bases, with 8 bases between the two germline ends. This CDR3 has 12 amino acids. The germline V gene has CDR1 WSHSY and CDR2 SAAADI. Sequencing was performed with immunoSEQ multiplex PCR; in TCRdb, only in-frame clones are kept and a portion is missing. Of under 40,000 clones listed, about 90% were seen once; the top ten hold about 0.6%. This chain uses TRBV10-2 with TRBJ1-2; unclear D gene. Source: CD4+ T cells from peripheral blood mononuclear cells, taken before pregnancy. The origin of this receptor is a female donor with multiple sclerosis, enrolled in a pregnancy study. DNA of the CDR3: TGCGCCAGCAGTGAACGGGGAGATGGCTACACCTTC. The encoded protein is CASSERGDGYTF.